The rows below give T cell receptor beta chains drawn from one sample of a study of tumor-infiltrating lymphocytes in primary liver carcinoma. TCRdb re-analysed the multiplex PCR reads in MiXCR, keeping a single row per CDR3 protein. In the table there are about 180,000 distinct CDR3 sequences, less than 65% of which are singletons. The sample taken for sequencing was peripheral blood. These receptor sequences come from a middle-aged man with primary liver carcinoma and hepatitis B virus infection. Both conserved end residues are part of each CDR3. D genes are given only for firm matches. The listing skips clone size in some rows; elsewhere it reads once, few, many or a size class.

CDR3 protein: CASSTFLAGEAGNEQFF
CDR3 DNA: TGTGCCAGCAGCACGTTCTTAGCGGGAGAGGCGGGCAATGAGCAGTTCTTC
D gene: -
clone size: -
V gene: TRBV21-1
J gene: TRBJ2-1

CDR3 protein: CATSDFVRGQETQYF
CDR3 DNA: TGTGCCACCAGTGATTTCGTCAGGGGACAAGAGACCCAGTACTTC
D gene: -
clone size: -
V gene: TRBV24-1
J gene: TRBJ2-5

CDR3 protein: CASRSGTANTGELFF
CDR3 DNA: TGTGCCAGCAGGTCCGGGACAGCGAACACCGGGGAGCTGTTTTTT
D gene: TRBD1
clone size: -
V gene: TRBV12-3/TRBV12-4
J gene: TRBJ2-2

CDR3 protein: CASSFKDSYNEQFF
CDR3 DNA: TGCGCCAGCAGCTTTAAGGACTCCTACAATGAGCAGTTCTTC
D gene: -
clone size: -
V gene: TRBV5-1
J gene: TRBJ2-1

CDR3 protein: CASSQDMATGVRAFF
CDR3 DNA: TGTGCCAGCAGCCAAGATATGGCGACAGGGGTTAGGGCTTTCTTT
D gene: TRBD1
clone size: -
V gene: TRBV4-2
J gene: TRBJ1-1

CDR3 protein: CASSLRRGAAIAKETQYF
CDR3 DNA: TGTGCCAGCAGCTTACGGCGTGGCGCTGCAATCGCTAAAGAGACCCAGTACTTC
D gene: -
clone size: many
V gene: TRBV11-2
J gene: TRBJ2-5

CDR3 protein: CASSLGQLYEQYF
CDR3 DNA: TGTGCCAGCAGCTTAGGCCAGCTCTACGAGCAGTACTTC
D gene: -
clone size: many
V gene: TRBV11-2
J gene: TRBJ2-7

CDR3 protein: CSGTDTGPSSYNEQFF
CDR3 DNA: TGCAGCGGTACAGACACGGGGCCCAGCTCCTACAATGAGCAGTTCTTC
D gene: -
clone size: -
V gene: TRBV29-1
J gene: TRBJ2-1

CDR3 protein: CAISESSEKLFF
CDR3 DNA: TGTGCCATCAGTGAGTCGAGTGAAAAACTGTTTTTT
D gene: -
clone size: few
V gene: TRBV10-3
J gene: TRBJ1-4

CDR3 protein: CAISISGIQYNEQFF
CDR3 DNA: TGTGCCATCTCTATTAGTGGGATCCAATACAATGAGCAGTTCTTC
D gene: -
clone size: many
V gene: TRBV10-3
J gene: TRBJ2-1

CDR3 protein: CASSFSIQETQYF
CDR3 DNA: TGTGCCAGCAGTTTTTCTATCCAAGAGACCCAGTACTTC
D gene: -
clone size: once
V gene: TRBV6-6
J gene: TRBJ2-5

CDR3 protein: CASSLRGGVGTDTQYF
CDR3 DNA: TGCGCCAGCAGCTTGCGGGGGGGTGTGGGCACAGATACGCAGTATTTT
D gene: TRBD2
clone size: -
V gene: TRBV5-1
J gene: TRBJ2-3

CDR3 protein: CASSRDLASTSEQYF
CDR3 DNA: TGCGCCAGCAGCCGGGATTTAGCATCCACATCCGAGCAGTACTTC
D gene: -
clone size: -
V gene: TRBV4-1
J gene: TRBJ2-7

CDR3 protein: CAISANGQETLYF
CDR3 DNA: TGTGCCATCAGTGCCAACGGACAAGAGACCCTGTACTTC
D gene: -
clone size: -
V gene: TRBV10-3
J gene: TRBJ2-5

CDR3 protein: CASSDVKTGAVEKLFF
CDR3 DNA: TGTGCCAGCAGTGACGTCAAGACAGGAGCCGTTGAAAAACTGTTTTTT
D gene: -
clone size: many
V gene: TRBV6-5
J gene: TRBJ1-4

CDR3 protein: CSVIQGSGYTF
CDR3 DNA: TGCAGCGTGATACAGGGCTCGGGCTACACCTTC
D gene: -
clone size: few
V gene: TRBV29-1
J gene: TRBJ1-2

CDR3 protein: CDSSQDFRLAGTLQETQYF
CDR3 DNA: TGTGACAGCAGCCAAGATTTCCGACTAGCGGGCACGCTCCAAGAGACCCAGTACTTC
D gene: TRBD2
clone size: -
V gene: TRBV14
J gene: TRBJ2-5

CDR3 protein: CASSLRGTGGFDEQFF
CDR3 DNA: TGTGCCAGCAGCTTGAGAGGGACAGGGGGTTTCGATGAGCAGTTCTTC
D gene: TRBD1
clone size: -
V gene: TRBV5-6
J gene: TRBJ2-1

CDR3 protein: CASSSRDSRTDTQYF
CDR3 DNA: TGCGCCAGCAGCTCTAGGGACAGCCGCACAGATACGCAGTATTTT
D gene: TRBD1
clone size: -
V gene: TRBV5-1
J gene: TRBJ2-3

CDR3 protein: CASSPGPGTDEQFF
CDR3 DNA: TGTGCCAGCAGCCCCGGCCCCGGTACGGATGAGCAGTTCTTC
D gene: -
clone size: -
V gene: TRBV11-3
J gene: TRBJ2-1

CDR3 protein: CSVVTGGPGQPQHF
CDR3 DNA: TGCAGCGTTGTGACAGGGGGCCCGGGACAGCCCCAGCATTTT
D gene: TRBD1
clone size: few
V gene: TRBV29-1
J gene: TRBJ1-5

CDR3 protein: CASSYLLRGSYNSPLHF
CDR3 DNA: TGTGCCAGCAGTTACTTACTCAGGGGCTCCTATAATTCACCCCTCCACTTT
D gene: -
clone size: many
V gene: TRBV6-5
J gene: TRBJ1-6

CDR3 protein: CASRRTGTGENIQYF
CDR3 DNA: TGTGCCAGCAGGAGGACCGGGACAGGGGAAAACATTCAGTACTTC
D gene: TRBD1
clone size: -
V gene: TRBV6-5
J gene: TRBJ2-4

CDR3 protein: CASSYMASTDTQYF
CDR3 DNA: TGTGCCAGCAGTTACATGGCTAGCACAGATACGCAGTATTTT
D gene: -
clone size: many
V gene: TRBV6-5
J gene: TRBJ2-3

CDR3 protein: CASSLDSSGNAIYF
CDR3 DNA: TGTGCCAGTAGCTTAGATAGCTCTGGAAACGCCATATATTTT
D gene: -
clone size: -
V gene: TRBV11-2
J gene: TRBJ1-3

CDR3 protein: CASSSGQMNEKLFF
CDR3 DNA: TGCGCCAGCAGCTCGGGACAGATGAATGAAAAACTGTTTTTT
D gene: TRBD1
clone size: -
V gene: TRBV5-1
J gene: TRBJ1-4

CDR3 protein: CASSYYGSSYNEQFF
CDR3 DNA: TGTGCCAGCAGTTATTACGGGAGCTCCTACAATGAGCAGTTCTTC
D gene: -
clone size: few
V gene: TRBV6-5
J gene: TRBJ2-1

CDR3 protein: CASSFAGTSGNTGELFF
CDR3 DNA: TGTGCCAGCAGCTTTGCCGGGACTAGCGGGAACACCGGGGAGCTGTTTTTT
D gene: TRBD2
clone size: few
V gene: TRBV7-8
J gene: TRBJ2-2